This passage covers 21 T cell receptor beta chains from one sample sequenced in a study of OX40 agonist ivuxolimab in advanced cancers. Sequencing used immunoSEQ multiplex PCR; TCRdb keeps in-frame clones, though not all of them. The sample consists of about 94,000 clones, 80% to 90% of them appearing once. The sample was CD4+ or CD8+ T cells sorted from blood, taken in a trial of the OX40 agonist ivuxolimab. The receptors come from an adult with an advanced solid tumor such as melanoma, head and neck, liver or kidney cancer.

The V and J genes are TRBV7-9 and TRBJ1-3; D gene uncertain. The CDR3 length is 13 residues. The germline V gene encodes CDR1 SEHNR and CDR2 FQNEAQ (reference sequence). The V end lost 1 base, the J end lost 7 bases, and 8 bases lay between the germline ends. CDR3 in DNA: TGTGCCAGCAGCTTAGATCTGTGGAACACCATATATTTT. Its protein is CASSLDLWNTIYF.

The V gene is TRBV7-9, the J gene TRBJ1-1; 9 nucleotides match TRBD1. There are 13 residues in the CDR3. Germline V lookup: CDR1 SEHNR, CDR2 FQNEAQ (reference sequence). The V gene end was trimmed by 8 bases and the J gene end by 6 bases; junction bases not matched to a gene: 7. The CDR3 sequence: CASGWDRVPEAFF. CDR3 bases: TGTGCCAGCGGGTGGGACAGGGTACCTGAAGCTTTCTTT.

CDR3 amino acids: CASSPAVYNEQFF. In DNA form, the CDR3 reads TGTGCCAGCAGCCCCGCAGTGTACAATGAGCAGTTCTTC. J is TRBJ2-1 and V is TRBV7-9; D remains ambiguous. The CDR3 is made up of 13 amino acids. V was pared by 5 bases and J by 4 bases, with 9 bases between. Germline-derived CDR1 and CDR2 are SEHNR and FQNEAQ (reference sequence).

The chain couples TRBV6-1 to TRBJ1-3; D not resolved. Per germline, CDR1 MNHNS and CDR2 SASEGT. CDR3 length: 14 amino acids. V lost 5 bases, J lost 0 bases, and 8 bases lay in between. The CDR3 protein is CASSPDLSGNTIYF. The CDR3 DNA follows: TGTGCCAGCAGTCCGGACCTCTCTGGAAACACCATATATTTT.

The chain employs TRBV5-1 and TRBJ2-6, with unresolved D. The CDR3 spans 17 residues. Trimming removed 0 bases at V and 0 bases at J, with 10 bases between. Germline assignment: CDR1 SGHRS and CDR2 YFSETQ. CDR3 in amino acids: CASSLDWRSSGANVLTF. CDR3 DNA sequence: TGCGCCAGCAGCTTGGATTGGCGGAGCTCTGGGGCCAACGTCCTGACTTTC.

The V gene is TRBV10-3, the J gene TRBJ1-2; D gene ambiguous. The CDR3 runs 15 residues. CDR1 is ENHRY, CDR2 SYGVKD, per germline. V was trimmed by 4 bases and J by 7 bases, leaving 19 bases between them. The CDR3, as DNA: TGTGCCATCAGTGGGGCTGAACCAGCGACGGGTGGCTACACCTTC. This codes for CAISGAEPATGGYTF.

This clone was found once. This chain connects TRBV5-1 to TRBJ1-2; 8 bases are a match to TRBD1. CDR3 length: 14 amino acids. The J segment lost 4 bases and the V segment lost 5 bases, leaving 7 bases of the junction unmatched. CDR1 is SGHRS, CDR2 YFSETQ, per germline. CDR3 in DNA: TGCGCCAGCAGTCCGACAGGGGAGGGCTATGGCTACACCTTC. This gives the protein CASSPTGEGYGYTF.

This clone was counted between two and nine times. The sample holds other DNA sequences that translate to the same CDR3. The chain links TRBV7-9 to TRBJ2-7; 10 nucleotides match TRBD2. Germline-derived CDR1 and CDR2 are SEHNR and FQNEAQ (reference sequence). CDR3 size: 16 residues. The J segment lost 4 bases and the V segment lost 2 bases, leaving 8 bases of the junction unmatched. CDR3 sequence reads: CASSLRGASGGYEQYF. The CDR3 bases are TGTGCCAGCAGCTTACGGGGTGCTAGCGGGGGATACGAGCAGTACTTC.

V gene TRBV14 combines with J gene TRBJ1-3, with TRBD1 identical over 8 bases. Germline-derived CDR1 and CDR2 are SGHDN and FVKESK. V gave up 1 base and J gave up 3 bases; unmatched junction bases: 5. The CDR3 consists of 16 residues. For the CDR3, the DNA is TGTGCCAGCAGCCAAGCGGACAGGGCGGTTGGAAACACCATATATTTT. Amino acids: CASSQADRAVGNTIYF.

This chain links TRBV9 with TRBJ1-1; TRBD1 might be the D (6 bases). The CDR3 sequence is 14 residues long. CDR1 SGDLS and CDR2 YYNGEE come from the germline V gene. Trimming left V 3 bases short and J 1 base short, with 10 bases between. The CDR3 loop is CASSGRDTNTEAFF. The CDR3, as DNA: TGTGCCAGCAGCGGACGGGACACGAACACTGAAGCTTTCTTT.

J is TRBJ1-1 and V is TRBV5-1; D is possibly TRBD1 (5 bases). Deletions cut 3 bases from V and 7 bases from J, with 16 bases between. The CDR3 is 14 amino acids. CDR1 is SGHRS, CDR2 YFSETQ, per germline. The CDR3 DNA sequence: TGCGCCAGCAGCTCGACGCCGGGGGGTGGTGAAGCTTTCTTT. Translated: CASSSTPGGGEAFF.

V gene TRBV11-3 combines with J gene TRBJ2-6, with TRBD1 identical over 8 bases. This CDR3 spans 17 amino acids. Trimming removed 6 bases from V and 0 bases from J; junction bases left unmatched: 7. The germline gives CDR1 SGHNT, CDR2 YENEEA. The CDR3 loop is CASSPGQGFSGANVLTF. The CDR3 DNA reads as TGTGCCAGCAGTCCAGGACAGGGTTTCTCTGGGGCCAACGTCCTGACTTTC.

The CDR3 DNA reads TGTGCCAGCAGCCGCGGGACAGGGTTCGAAGAGACCCAGTACTTC. Translating gives CASSRGTGFEETQYF. The chain uses TRBV7-3 and TRBJ2-5, with 9 bases lining up with TRBD1. The CDR3 length is 15 residues. Germline CDR1 is SGHTA and CDR2 is FQGTGA. Unmatched junction bases numbered 7, after V lost 5 bases and J lost 3 bases.

CDR3 nucleotide sequence: TGTGCGACGGAGGCGGTTAGCTCTGGAAACACCATATATTTT. Protein product: CATEAVSSGNTIYF. V and J are TRBV19 and TRBJ1-3; D is undetermined. The CDR3 is 14 residues long. Germline V gene lookup returns CDR1 LNHDA and CDR2 SQIVND (reference sequence).

V usage is TRBV19 and J usage is TRBJ1-5; possibly TRBD1 for D (5 bases). In germline, CDR1 is LNHDA, CDR2 SQIVND (reference sequence). V was shortened by 3 bases and J by 6 bases, with 12 bases between the two germline ends. This CDR3 is 14 amino acids long. The CDR3 DNA is TGTGCCAGTAGTATTACCAGGGTATTTCAGCCCCAGCATTTT. Translated: CASSITRVFQPQHF.

There are a few counts of this clone. The gene calls are TRBV9 and TRBJ2-1; 10 bases are shared with TRBD1. The CDR3 has 15 amino acids. Germline CDR1 reads SGDLS; CDR2 reads YYNGEE. V gave up 3 bases and J gave up 4 bases; unmatched junction bases: 4. The CDR3 is CASSAGTGAYNEQFF. CDR3 nucleotides: TGTGCCAGCAGCGCCGGGACAGGGGCATACAATGAGCAGTTCTTC.

The chain joins TRBV9 to TRBJ1-6; D is uncertain. The CDR3 contains 14 residues. The germline gives CDR1 SGDLS, CDR2 YYNGEE. Trimming stripped 0 bases from V and 10 bases from J, with 11 bases between. Here the CDR3 reads CASSVGLDDSPLHF. CDR3 sequence (DNA): TGTGCCAGCAGCGTAGGTTTAGACGACTCACCCCTCCACTTT.

V is TRBV6-4 and J is TRBJ2-5; D is undetermined. V was clipped by 6 bases and J by 3 bases, with 11 bases between them. This CDR3 has 13 amino acids. Germline values: CDR1 MRHNA, CDR2 SNTAGT. CDR3 coding DNA: TGTGCCAGCAGCGAGACCGTTAAAGAGACCCAGTACTTC. Its protein is CASSETVKETQYF.

Only one count was recorded for this clone. The V call is TRBV15, the J call TRBJ2-3; D assignment may be TRBD1 or TRBD2 (5 bases each). Per the germline V gene, CDR1 is LNHNV and CDR2 is YYDKDF (reference sequence). The CDR3 extends over 13 amino acids. Trimming stripped 6 bases from V and 7 bases from J, with 14 bases between. The CDR3: CATSTPEGNTQYF. The CDR3 DNA reads TGTGCCACCAGTACACCCGAGGGGAATACGCAGTATTTT.

In this sample, this clone turned up once. V gene TRBV9 combines with J gene TRBJ2-1; D gene unclear. This CDR3 spans 13 amino acids. Trimming removed 0 bases from V and 7 bases from J, with 8 bases in between. CDR1 and CDR2 from the germline V gene are SGDLS and YYNGEE. CDR3 in DNA: TGTGCCAGCAGCGTAGTGTTAGGAAATGAGCAGTTCTTC. This translates into CASSVVLGNEQFF.

This rearrangement joins TRBV29-1 to TRBJ2-7; 8 bases align to TRBD1. The V segment lost 5 bases and the J segment 2 bases; nucleotides outside the gene matches: 11. CDR1 and CDR2 from the germline V gene are SQVTM and ANQGSEA. The CDR3 runs 15 residues. The CDR3 DNA reads TGCAGCGTTCTCACCGCCCAGGGGGCCCCCTACGAGCAGTACTTC. It is translated as CSVLTAQGAPYEQYF.